The 5 T cell receptor beta chains listed next were all sequenced from one sample in a study of blood T cell repertoires in COVID-19. TCRdb keeps only in-frame clones here, not all; method: immunoSEQ multiplex PCR. The sample has about 480,000 clones, approximately 91% seen once. The source material was peripheral blood. The receptors were sampled from a woman in her forties or fifties with COVID-19, enrolled during active disease.

The genes are TRBV7-9 and TRBJ2-1, with TRBD1 identical over 7 bases. The V and J ends lost 1 base and 0 bases, in that order; junction bases with no gene match: 6. Per germline, CDR1 SEHNR and CDR2 FQNEAQ (reference sequence). The CDR3 extends over 17 amino acids. The CDR3 DNA sequence: TGTGCCAGCAGCTTAGGACAGGGTCCGAGCTCCTACAATGAGCAGTTCTTC. This encodes CASSLGQGPSSYNEQFF.

V gene TRBV29-1 combines with J gene TRBJ1-1, with a weak D call TRBD1 (5 bases). Germline values: CDR1 SQVTM, CDR2 ANQGSEA. CDR3 length: 11 amino acids. V lost 6 bases and J 3 bases, leaving 8 bases between the germline ends. This CDR3 reads CSVQGYTEAFF. In nucleotides, the CDR3 is TGCAGCGTCCAGGGATACACTGAAGCTTTCTTT.

The V and J genes are TRBV7-9 and TRBJ1-6; TRBD1 agrees at 10 bases. The V and J ends lost 5 bases and 8 bases, in that order; junction bases with no gene match: 9. This CDR3 is built from 16 residues. The germline V gene encodes CDR1 SEHNR and CDR2 FQNEAQ (reference sequence). CDR3 DNA: TGTGCCAGCAGCCTAACGGGACAGGGGCTATATTCACCCCTCCACTTT. Translating gives CASSLTGQGLYSPLHF.

The chain couples TRBV2 to TRBJ1-6; TRBD1 matches at 9 bases. The CDR3 is made up of 13 amino acids. The germline V gene encodes CDR1 SNHLY and CDR2 FYNNEI. Trimming removed 8 bases from V and 7 bases from J; junction bases left unmatched: 3. In DNA form, the CDR3 reads TGTGCCAGCCGGACAGGGGCGAATTCACCCCTCCACTTT. Translating gives CASRTGANSPLHF.

This chain links TRBV19 with TRBJ2-7, with D possibly TRBD1 on 6 matching bases. Germline V lookup: CDR1 LNHDA, CDR2 SQIVND (reference sequence). The V and J ends lost 3 bases and 4 bases respectively, with 13 bases between them. CDR3 length: 14 amino acids. The CDR3 reads CASSISAGVYEQYF. In nucleotides, the CDR3 is TGTGCCAGTAGTATTTCAGCAGGGGTGTACGAGCAGTACTTC.